The rows below give T cell receptor beta chains drawn from one sample of a study of OX40 agonist ivuxolimab in advanced cancers. Data came from immunoSEQ multiplex PCR; TCRdb stores just in-frame clones and leaves some out. Here the sample spans tens of thousands of clones, around 90% being singletons. The specimen was CD4+ or CD8+ T cells sorted from blood, collected in a trial of the OX40 agonist ivuxolimab. The receptors were gathered from an adult with an advanced solid tumor such as melanoma, head and neck, liver or kidney cancer. The CDR3 runs from the conserved cysteine through the conserved F or W. D genes are given only for firm matches. Clone size is given for some rows only: seen once, a few or many times, or a class if the clone is expanded.

>once|TRBJ1-2|TRBV9|NA
CASSVEAWDYGYTF
TGTGCCAGCAGCGTAGAAGCGTGGGACTATGGCTACACCTTC
>NA|TRBJ1-5|TRBV19|NA
CASMGTGVPFNQPQHF
TGTGCCAGTATGGGGACGGGGGTCCCCTTCAATCAGCCCCAGCATTTT
>NA|TRBJ1-1|TRBV7-9|NA
CASSPGRGSTEAFF
TGTGCCAGCAGCCCAGGGCGCGGGAGCACTGAAGCTTTCTTT
>NA|TRBJ1-1|TRBV5-6|NA
CASSGWTPNTEAFF
TGTGCCAGCAGCGGATGGACACCTAACACTGAAGCTTTCTTT
>NA|TRBJ2-5|TRBV13|NA
CASSLFGRGTAETQYF
TGTGCCAGCAGCTTGTTCGGCAGGGGAACGGCAGAGACCCAGTACTTC
>NA|TRBJ2-3|TRBV7-2|NA
CASSFLGVGSLATDTQYF
TGTGCCAGCAGCTTCTTAGGCGTCGGGAGCTTAGCCACAGATACGCAGTATTTT
>NA|TRBJ1-1|TRBV7-9|NA
CASSLAGGVGTEAFF
TGTGCCAGCAGCTTAGCAGGAGGGGTCGGAACTGAAGCTTTCTTT
>NA|TRBJ1-1|TRBV10-3|NA
CAISEAVRNTEAFF
TGTGCCATCAGTGAGGCCGTTAGGAACACTGAAGCTTTCTTT
>few|TRBJ2-7|TRBV6-5|TRBD2
CASSYPGEGEQYF
TGTGCCAGCAGTTACCCGGGGGAGGGGGAGCAGTACTTC
>NA|TRBJ2-1|TRBV27|TRBD1
CASSSPGTGRSNEQFF
TGTGCCAGCAGTTCCCCCGGGACAGGGAGGTCCAATGAGCAGTTCTTC
>NA|TRBJ1-5|TRBV7-6|NA
CASSPEAVSNQPQHF
TGTGCCAGCAGCCCCGAAGCAGTTAGCAATCAGCCCCAGCATTTT
>NA|TRBJ2-7|TRBV6-6|NA
CASSPSPSYEQYF
TGTGCCAGCAGTCCCTCCCCCTCCTACGAGCAGTACTTC
>NA|TRBJ2-7|TRBV9|NA
CASSVGLLGEQYF
TGTGCCAGCAGCGTAGGACTCTTGGGCGAGCAGTACTTC
>NA|TRBJ1-4|TRBV7-6|NA
CASSLSGLASEKLFF
TGTGCCAGCAGCTTATCCGGACTTGCGAGTGAAAAACTGTTTTTT
>NA|TRBJ2-1|TRBV10-1|TRBD2
CASSGKRGSSYNEQFF
TGCGCCAGCAGTGGAAAGCGGGGGAGCTCCTACAATGAGCAGTTCTTC
>once|TRBJ1-2|TRBV4-1|NA
CASSQVGEGNYGYTF
TGCGCCAGCAGCCAAGTGGGGGAGGGGAACTATGGCTACACCTTC
>few|TRBJ1-2|TRBV7-2|NA
CASRPRDDYGYTF
TGTGCCAGCAGGCCTCGGGACGACTATGGCTACACCTTC
>NA|TRBJ2-5|TRBV5-1|NA
CASSPRTRALGQETQYF
TGCGCCAGCAGCCCCAGGACCAGGGCCCTGGGGCAAGAGACCCAGTACTTC
>NA|TRBJ1-5|TRBV14|NA
CASSQEGPVNQPQHF
TGTGCCAGCAGCCAAGAAGGGCCAGTGAATCAGCCCCAGCATTTT
>few|TRBJ2-5|TRBV30|NA
CAWSGLVPQETQYF
TGTGCCTGGAGTGGACTCGTACCACAAGAGACCCAGTACTTC
>NA|TRBJ1-2|TRBV30|NA
CAWSGGAEAYGYTF
TGTGCCTGGAGTGGGGGAGCAGAGGCCTATGGCTACACCTTC
>NA|TRBJ1-5|TRBV14|NA
CASSQLGNQPQHF
TGTGCCAGCAGCCAATTGGGCAATCAGCCCCAGCATTTT
>NA|TRBJ2-7|TRBV19|TRBD1
CASSVAGTGIYEQYF
TGTGCCAGTAGTGTCGCCGGGACAGGGATCTACGAGCAGTACTTC
>NA|TRBJ2-7|TRBV6-5|NA
CATATGLSYEQYF
TGTGCCACAGCGACAGGACTCTCCTACGAGCAGTACTTC
>once|TRBJ2-1|TRBV25-1|NA
CASSNNEQFF
TGTGCCAGCAGCAACAATGAGCAGTTCTTC
>NA|TRBJ1-2|TRBV5-5|NA
CASSLDGGRRGYTF
TGTGCCAGCAGCTTGGATGGGGGGCGCCGAGGCTACACCTTC
>NA|TRBJ2-7|TRBV11-3|NA
CASSLDRPRACEQYF
TGTGCCAGCAGCTTAGATAGGCCCCGGGCGTGCGAGCAGTACTTC
>NA|TRBJ2-7|TRBV5-1|TRBD1
CASKAGTGIGEQYF
TGCGCCAGCAAGGCCGGGACAGGGATCGGCGAGCAGTACTTC
>NA|TRBJ2-3|TRBV5-4|NA
CASSLAGGHRTDTQYF
TGTGCCAGCAGCTTGGCCGGGGGCCACCGCACAGATACGCAGTATTTT
>NA|TRBJ2-3|TRBV5-1|NA
CASSLGRTDTQYF
TGCGCCAGCAGCTTGGGGCGCACAGATACGCAGTATTTT
>once|TRBJ1-5|TRBV4-3|NA
CASSQDAGVGQPQHF
TGCGCCAGCAGCCAAGATGCAGGGGTGGGTCAGCCCCAGCATTTT
>NA|TRBJ1-4|TRBV4-1|TRBD1
CASSPIRGTGNEKLFF
TGCGCCAGCAGCCCCATTCGGGGGACAGGGAATGAAAAACTGTTTTTT
>once|TRBJ2-7|TRBV15|TRBD1
CATSRGTGGNEQYF
TGTGCCACCAGCAGAGGGACAGGGGGCAACGAGCAGTACTTC
>NA|TRBJ2-2|TRBV11-3|NA
CASSSRSGGELFF
TGTGCCAGCAGCTCGCGGTCTGGGGGGGAGCTGTTTTTT
>once|TRBJ2-1|TRBV11-2|NA
CASSFLDNSEQFF
TGTGCCAGCAGCTTTCTGGACAATAGTGAGCAGTTCTTC
>NA|TRBJ1-1|TRBV2|TRBD1
CASRERTGSIREAFF
TGTGCCAGCAGGGAAAGGACAGGCAGCATTCGGGAAGCTTTCTTT
>once|TRBJ1-1|TRBV2|NA
CASEESTGSTEAFF
TGTGCCAGCGAGGAATCAACAGGGAGCACTGAAGCTTTCTTT
>NA|TRBJ2-1|TRBV4-3|TRBD2
CASSQRTSGAPDNEQFF
TGCGCCAGCAGCCAGCGGACTAGCGGGGCTCCAGACAATGAGCAGTTCTTC
>NA|TRBJ2-3|TRBV7-6|NA
CASSGEVSGFTDTQYF
TGTGCCAGCAGCGGAGAGGTATCGGGCTTCACAGATACGCAGTATTTT
>NA|TRBJ1-2|TRBV7-2|NA
CASSPQSGNYGYTF
TGTGCCAGCAGCCCCCAATCAGGGAACTATGGCTACACCTTC
>medium-sized|TRBJ2-5|TRBV4-1|NA
CASALARSETQYF
TGCGCCAGCGCCCTAGCACGGTCAGAGACCCAGTACTTC
>NA|TRBJ1-4|TRBV2|TRBD1
CASSTGEFNEKLFF
TGTGCCAGCAGCACAGGGGAATTTAATGAAAAACTGTTTTTT
>NA|TRBJ1-1|TRBV5-1|NA
CASSVAPGLNTEAFF
TGCGCCAGCAGCGTAGCCCCAGGTCTGAACACTGAAGCTTTCTTT
>NA|TRBJ2-5|TRBV14|TRBD1
CASSQRGRKTQYF
TGTGCCAGCAGCCAAAGGGGGCGCAAGACCCAGTACTTC
>NA|TRBJ1-4|TRBV4-1|NA
CASSQVINSLNEKLFF
TGCGCCAGCAGCCAAGTCATCAATTCGCTAAATGAAAAACTGTTTTTT